The subject of this entry is one TCR beta chain. V was clipped by 0 bases and J by 6 bases, with 15 bases between them. Germline CDR1 is SEHNR and CDR2 is FQNEAQ (reference sequence). The CDR3 is 15 amino acids. Each CDR3 protein gets one entry after TCRdb re-called the 5' RACE reads with MiXCR. The repertoire holds about 46,000 distinct CDR3 sequences, 25% to 30% seen once, with under 2.5% in the top ten. The chain links TRBV7-9 to TRBJ2-7; TRBD1 or TRBD2 may be the D gene (5 bases each). The TCR originated in a female donor with breast cancer. The sample consisted of naive CD4+ T cells sorted from blood. The subset is: naive CD4+ T cells, CD4+CD45RA+CD25-. In DNA, the CDR3 is TGTGCCAGCAGCTTAGCCTCGGGGCAGGTCGGCGAGCAGTACTTC. This codes for CASSLASGQVGEQYF.